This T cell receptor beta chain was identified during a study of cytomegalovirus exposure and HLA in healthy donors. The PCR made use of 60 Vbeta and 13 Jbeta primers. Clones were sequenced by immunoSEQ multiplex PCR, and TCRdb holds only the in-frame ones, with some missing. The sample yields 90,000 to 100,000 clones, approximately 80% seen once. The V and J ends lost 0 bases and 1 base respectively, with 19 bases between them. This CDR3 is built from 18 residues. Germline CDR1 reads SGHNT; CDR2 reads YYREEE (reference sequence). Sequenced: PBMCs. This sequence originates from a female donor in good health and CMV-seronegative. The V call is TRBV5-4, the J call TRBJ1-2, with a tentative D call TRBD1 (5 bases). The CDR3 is CASSLGQGRGPVNYGYTF. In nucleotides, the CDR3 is TGTGCCAGCAGCTTGGGACAAGGAAGGGGCCCAGTTAACTATGGCTACACCTTC.